This T cell receptor beta chain was retrieved from a study of blood T cell repertoires in COVID-19. For the study at large: COVID-19 samples, acute and convalescent, were from the United States, Italy and Spain. PBMCs, B-cell-depleted T cells, or T cells were the source of the cDNA or gDNA that made up the material.

This clone has just one count. Authors' processing steps: Quantification of nucleated cells was approximated via reference gene primer amplification. Assay: immunoSEQ multiplex PCR; the TCRdb copy retains only in-frame clones and omits some. V, J and clone size are those of that table, while D and trimming were read from the DNA. This table has more than 95,000 clones, 80% to 90% appearing once. The ends were cut back, 2 bases at V and 2 bases at J, with 12 bases in the middle. CDR3 size: 15 residues. Germline assignment: CDR1 MNHEY and CDR2 SMNVEV (reference sequence). V gene TRBV27 combines with J gene TRBJ1-1; D is uncertain. Sequencing was done on a sample of peripheral blood. The TCR comes from a man aged 60-69 years with acute or convalescent COVID-19. The CDR3 loop reads CASSLTTSGNTEAFF. In DNA form, the CDR3 reads TGTGCCAGCAGTTTAACTACCAGTGGTAACACTGAAGCTTTCTTT.